One and the same sample provided the 28 T cell receptor beta chains below, sequenced in a study of shared clonotypes between healthy human individuals. It was CD45RO-negative cells, positively selected for CCR7, that made up naive CD8 cells, with terminally differentiated effector memory CD45RA+ cells excluded. The method was immunoSEQ multiplex PCR; TCRdb's version includes in-frame clones alone and lacks a portion of them. The table includes 660,000 or so clones, approximately 96% detected once. Material for sequencing was naive CD8+ T cells sorted from blood. The receptors stem from a woman in her twenties or thirties in good health.

For this clone: At one of its ends the junction is not consistent with the germline gene, which may arise from a read error. This sequence joins TRBV19 and TRBJ2-6; D is possibly TRBD2 (5 bases). Germline V gene data show CDR1 as LNHDA and CDR2 as SQIVND (reference sequence). The CDR3 runs to 18 residues. CDR3 residues: CASSSDTGFLSEANVLTF. The DNA of the CDR3 is TGTGCCAGTAGTAGTGATACGGGGTTCCTTTCTGAGGCCAACGTCCTGACTTTC.

The chain has TRBV5-4 and TRBJ1-2; maybe TRBD1 (6 bases). This CDR3 has 14 amino acids. V shed 0 bases and J shed 6 bases, with 12 bases lying between them. The germline V gene has CDR1 SGHNT and CDR2 YYREEE (reference sequence). The CDR3 sequence is CASSLGTGWDGYTF. CDR3 DNA: TGTGCCAGCAGCTTGGGCACAGGGTGGGATGGCTACACCTTC.

The rearrangement uses TRBV7-9 and TRBJ2-3; TRBD2 agrees at 10 bases. The CDR3 is 19 amino acids. From germline, CDR1 is SEHNR and CDR2 FQNEAQ (reference sequence). Germline trimming cut 2 bases from V and 2 bases from J; bases unmatched to any gene: 13. CDR3 sequence (DNA): TGTGCCAGCAGCTTACGACCCAGTTGGACTAGCGGCCCCACAGATACGCAGTATTTT. Its translation: CASSLRPSWTSGPTDTQYF.

J is TRBJ1-1 and V is TRBV28; D gene uncertain. Germline loops: CDR1 MDHEN, CDR2 SYDVKM. This CDR3 spans 13 amino acids. V was cut by 10 bases and J by 5 bases, with 17 bases left in between. The CDR3 reads CATAGSGRTEAFF. The CDR3 DNA sequence: TGTGCCACGGCAGGATCAGGTCGGACTGAAGCTTTCTTT.

The chain couples TRBV13 to TRBJ1-4; possible D gene TRBD1, 5 bases. Trimming took 3 bases from V and 7 from J, leaving 12 bases between them. Germline V gene data show CDR1 as PRHDT and CDR2 as FYEKMQ (reference sequence). The CDR3 is made up of 14 amino acids. CDR3 amino acids: CASSLWGVGEKLFF. The CDR3, as DNA: TGTGCCAGCAGCTTGTGGGGGGTCGGTGAAAAACTGTTTTTT.

The CDR3 protein is CASSESGFGGNEQYF. The CDR3 bases are TGTGCCAGCAGTGAAAGTGGTTTCGGAGGGAACGAGCAGTACTTC. This rearrangement joins TRBV6-1 to TRBJ2-7; a weak D match, TRBD2 (6 bases). Germline CDR1 reads MNHNS; CDR2 reads SASEGT. Trimming removed 2 bases at V and 5 bases at J, with 16 bases between. This CDR3 is 15 amino acids long.

The chain carries TRBV27 and TRBJ2-1, with D unclear. Between the trimmed V and J ends, which lost 3 bases and 11 bases, there was a span of 17 bases. The CDR3 sequence is 14 residues long. In germline, CDR1 is MNHEY, CDR2 SMNVEV (reference sequence). CDR3 protein: CASSFGVAFGKQFF. The CDR3 coding sequence is TGTGCCAGCAGTTTTGGAGTGGCCTTCGGTAAGCAGTTCTTC.

This chain links TRBV2 with TRBJ2-5, with 13 bases fitting TRBD2. This CDR3 is built from 19 residues. The germline V gene encodes CDR1 SNHLY and CDR2 FYNNEI. V gave up 4 bases and J gave up 2 bases; unmatched junction bases: 13. As DNA, the CDR3 is TGTGCCAGCAGTGTTGAGGGGGGACTAGCGGGACCCATTCAAGAGACCCAGTACTTC. This gives the protein CASSVEGGLAGPIQETQYF. Full variable domain (remainder filled in from reference TRBV2 and TRBJ2-5): EPEVTQTPSHQVTQMGQEVILRCVPISNHLYFYWYRQILGQKVEFLVSFYNNEISEKSEIFDDQFSVERPDGSNFTLKIRSTKLEDSAMYFCASSVEGGLAGPIQETQYFGPGTRLLVL.

The chain couples TRBV11-1 to TRBJ2-7; 8 bases are a match to TRBD1. V lost 5 bases to trimming and J lost 0 bases; unmatched junction nucleotides: 3. Per germline, CDR1 SGHAT and CDR2 FQDESV (reference sequence). CDR3 size: 14 residues. CDR3 residues: CASSGQGSSYEQYF. The DNA for the CDR3 is TGTGCCAGCAGCGGACAGGGAAGCTCCTACGAGCAGTACTTC.

On this clone: The same CDR3 can be traced to other DNA sequences in this sample. The chain joins TRBV5-1 to TRBJ2-7; 8 nucleotides line up with TRBD1. Germline loops: CDR1 SGHRS, CDR2 YFSETQ. This CDR3 region has 13 residues. The V gene end was trimmed by 0 bases and the J gene end by 4 bases; junction bases not matched to a gene: 0. CDR3 loop: CASSLDRGYEQYF. DNA of the CDR3: TGCGCCAGCAGCTTGGACAGGGGGTACGAGCAGTACTTC.

This chain's CDR3 is CASSFPFTGELFF. DNA of the CDR3: TGTGCCAGCAGCTTCCCTTTCACCGGGGAGCTGTTTTTT. The chain joins TRBV5-8 to TRBJ2-2; D gene unclear. Trimming shortened V by 2 bases and J by 4 bases, and 6 bases separated the two germline ends. The CDR3 loop spans 13 amino acids. Looked up from germline, CDR1 is SGHTS and CDR2 is YDEGEE. Using reference TRBV5-8 and TRBJ2-2 for the parts outside the CDR3, the full variable domain is EAGVTQSPTHLIKTRGQQATLRCSPISGHTSVYWYQQALGLGLQFLLWYDEGEERNRGNFPPRFSGRQFPNYSSELNVNALELEDSALYLCASSFPFTGELFFGEGSRLTVL.

The CDR3 loop is CASSEAYLEVSGNTIYF. The CDR3 DNA sequence: TGTGCCAGCAGTGAAGCGTACCTAGAGGTCTCTGGAAACACCATATATTTT. J is TRBJ1-3 and V is TRBV2; D gene uncertain. This CDR3 contains 17 residues. Looked up from germline, CDR1 is SNHLY and CDR2 is FYNNEI. V was cut by 0 bases and J by 0 bases, with 12 bases left in between.

The V call is TRBV4-1, the J call TRBJ2-1; D remains ambiguous. Germline V gene sequence: CDR1 MGHRA, CDR2 YSYEKL. With 5 bases removed from V and 0 bases from J, the gap between germline ends came to 8 bases. This CDR3 region has 14 residues. For the CDR3, the DNA is TGCGCCAGCAGCGGCGGTGTCTCCTACAATGAGCAGTTCTTC. Amino acid sequence: CASSGGVSYNEQFF.

This clone showed up just once. This chain connects TRBV28 to TRBJ2-3, with 7 bases identical to TRBD2. The length of the CDR3 is 17 residues. The germline CDR1 and CDR2 sequences are MDHEN and SYDVKM. V dropped 4 bases and J dropped 3; count of bases not matched to a gene: 13. CDR3 in amino acids: CASSSRSGGRSTDTQYF. In DNA form, the CDR3 reads TGTGCCAGCAGTTCCCGCTCGGGCGGGAGATCTACAGATACGCAGTATTTT. Drawing the rest from reference TRBV28 and TRBJ2-3, the complete variable domain is DVKVTQSSRYLVKRTGEKVFLECVQDMDHENMFWYRQDPGLGLRLIYFSYDVKMKEKGDIPEGYSVSREKKERFSLILESASTNQTSMYLCASSSRSGGRSTDTQYFGPGTRLTVL.

The chain employs TRBV29-1 and TRBJ2-1; no firm D call. With 2 bases removed from V and 1 base from J, the gap between germline ends came to 9 bases. The length of the CDR3 is 14 residues. Germline V lookup: CDR1 SQVTM, CDR2 ANQGSEA. In DNA form, the CDR3 reads TGCAGCGTTGAATTGGACGGTTCCTACAATGAGCAGTTCTTC. It yields the protein CSVELDGSYNEQFF.

This clone has only a few counts. This rearrangement joins TRBV2 to TRBJ1-5, with TRBD1 matching over 8 bases. After removal of 4 bases from V and 5 bases from J, the junction contained 4 bases not matched to a gene. The CDR3 has 14 amino acids. The germline gives CDR1 SNHLY, CDR2 FYNNEI. CDR3 sequence: CASSAGQGHQPQHF. The CDR3 nucleotides read TGTGCCAGCAGTGCCGGACAGGGACATCAGCCCCAGCATTTT.

Concerning this clone itself: Other DNA sequences within the sample encode an identical CDR3. The V call is TRBV19, the J call TRBJ2-1, with D perhaps matching TRBD2 (6 bases). V was shortened by 1 base and J by 3 bases, with 10 bases between the two germline ends. From germline, CDR1 is LNHDA and CDR2 SQIVND (reference sequence). This CDR3 region has 15 residues. Here the CDR3 DNA reads TGTGCCAGTAGTATAGTTCGGGGGAGCTACAATGAGCAGTTCTTC. Encoded protein: CASSIVRGSYNEQFF.

CDR3 residues: CASAKAANTGELFF. The CDR3 DNA sequence: TGTGCCAGTGCGAAGGCGGCGAACACCGGGGAGCTGTTTTTT. The chain combines TRBV19 with TRBJ2-2, with unresolved D. The CDR3 is 14 amino acids. Germline values: CDR1 LNHDA, CDR2 SQIVND (reference sequence). V was cut by 8 bases and J by 0 bases, with 10 bases left in between.

This sequence joins TRBV5-5 and TRBJ1-2, with D uncertain. V was cut by 0 bases and J by 5 bases, with 8 bases left in between. Germline loops: CDR1 SGHKS, CDR2 YYEKEE (reference sequence). This CDR3 spans 13 amino acids. CDR3 amino acids: CASSLVQEYGYTF. CDR3 sequence (DNA): TGTGCCAGCAGCTTGGTCCAGGAGTATGGCTACACCTTC.

This chain joins TRBV11-2 and TRBJ1-2, with a possible D match to TRBD1 (5 bases). CDR1 and CDR2 (germline): SGHAT, FQNNGV. CDR3 length: 14 residues. V lost 5 bases, J lost 0 bases, and 10 bases lay in between. The chain's CDR3 is CASSGDSSNYGYTF. The CDR3 DNA sequence: TGTGCCAGCAGCGGTGACAGCTCTAACTATGGCTACACCTTC.

The rearrangement uses TRBV5-1 and TRBJ2-1; maybe TRBD2 (6 bases). The CDR3 runs 16 residues. Per the germline V gene, CDR1 is SGHRS and CDR2 is YFSETQ. The germline V and J ends were trimmed by 3 bases and 7 bases, with 20 bases remaining between them. In DNA, the CDR3 is TGCGCCAGCAGCTGGTGGAGACTAGGCTTAGGGAATGAGCAGTTCTTC. It yields the protein CASSWWRLGLGNEQFF.

This clone showed up just once. This chain uses TRBV6-1 with TRBJ2-7, with 11 bases aligning to TRBD2. CDR3 size: 14 residues. The germline gives CDR1 MNHNS, CDR2 SASEGT. Trimming removed 4 bases from V and 2 bases from J; junction bases left unmatched: 1. The CDR3 loop reads CASSASGRPYEQYF. CDR3 nucleotides: TGTGCCAGCAGTGCTAGCGGGAGGCCCTACGAGCAGTACTTC.

The gene calls are TRBV7-9 and TRBJ1-4; D unresolved. Germline CDR1 SEHNR, CDR2 FQNEAQ (reference sequence). Trimming shortened V by 5 bases and J by 5 bases, and 6 bases separated the two germline ends. CDR3 size: 12 residues. DNA for the CDR3: TGTGCCAGCAGCCTCAGCAATGAAAAACTGTTTTTT. Translating gives CASSLSNEKLFF.

V usage is TRBV27 and J usage is TRBJ2-1; a possible D gene is TRBD2 (6 bases). V was shortened by 3 bases and J by 2 bases, with 11 bases between the two germline ends. CDR3 length: 15 residues. The germline V gene has CDR1 MNHEY and CDR2 SMNVEV (reference sequence). The CDR3 DNA follows: TGTGCCAGCAGTTTTTCGGGACTCCCCTACAATGAGCAGTTCTTC. Translated, it gives CASSFSGLPYNEQFF.

CDR3 DNA sequence: TGCGCCAGCAGGACAGAAGGGAACACTGAAGCTTTCTTT. Its translation is CASRTEGNTEAFF. The chain combines TRBV5-1 with TRBJ1-1; D might be TRBD1 (5 bases). CDR3 length: 13 amino acids. CDR1 is SGHRS and CDR2 is YFSETQ in the germline V gene. V lost 5 bases, J lost 1 base, and 9 bases lay in between.

The chain recombines TRBV6-5 with TRBJ2-1, with 7 bases lining up with TRBD1. This CDR3 is built from 14 residues. Germline trimming cut 2 bases from V and 3 bases from J; bases unmatched to any gene: 1. Germline V gene lookup returns CDR1 MNHEY and CDR2 SVGAGI. The CDR3 nucleotides read TGTGCCAGCAGTTACGGGACAGACTACAATGAGCAGTTCTTC. Its protein is CASSYGTDYNEQFF.

V and J are TRBV15 and TRBJ2-7; D could derive from TRBD1 or TRBD2 (5 bases each). V lost 4 bases to trimming and J lost 7 bases, with 14 bases between them. Germline CDR1 LNHNV, CDR2 YYDKDF (reference sequence). The CDR3 is 13 residues long. The CDR3, as DNA: TGTGCCACCAGCAAGGGACGATCGGGGGAGCAGTACTTC. Protein: CATSKGRSGEQYF.

The chain recombines TRBV6-5 with TRBJ1-3; D is ambiguous. The CDR3 totals 15 residues. V was clipped by 2 bases and J by 0 bases, with 8 bases between them. The germline V gene has CDR1 MNHEY and CDR2 SVGAGI. The CDR3 spells CASSYGQSSGNTIYF. CDR3 in DNA: TGTGCCAGCAGTTACGGCCAGAGCTCTGGAAACACCATATATTTT.